Below, 25 T cell receptor beta chains from the same sample are listed, as sequenced in a study of T cells in Graves' hyperthyroidism and ophthalmopathy. Amplification of TCR beta CDR3 regions used RNA as the template. First-round RT-PCR of the TCR CDR3 relied on the HTBI primer set. TCRdb reprocessed the multiplex PCR reads with MiXCR, giving one entry per CDR3 protein. There are around 200,000 distinct CDR3 sequences in the sample; 18% occur only once, and over 35% lies in the top ten. Sequencing was performed on blood. These receptors were taken from a man in his forties or fifties with Graves' hyperthyroidism.

At least ten counts were recorded for this clonotype. This chain uses TRBV6-2 or TRBV6-3 with TRBJ2-1, with 8 positions matching TRBD2. V lost 5 bases, J lost 8 bases, and 11 bases stayed unmatched. Germline CDR1 MNHEY, CDR2 SVGEGT. The CDR3 contains 15 residues. The CDR3 here is CASSVRGGRGDEQFF. CDR3 in DNA: TGTGCCAGCAGTGTCCGGGGGGGTCGAGGGGATGAGCAGTTCTTC.

This chain connects TRBV7-2 to TRBJ2-1; unclear D gene. V was trimmed by 2 bases and J by 1 base, leaving 9 bases between them. The CDR3 sequence is 15 residues long. Germline V gene lookup returns CDR1 SGHTA and CDR2 FQGNSA. As DNA, the CDR3 is TGTGCCAGCAGCTTACGGGTCTGGTCCTACAATGAGCAGTTCTTC. This gives the protein CASSLRVWSYNEQFF.

There are many counts of this clonotype. The genes are TRBV5-1 and TRBJ2-1, with 9 bases that match TRBD1. Germline CDR1 and CDR2: SGHRS and YFSETQ. The junction had 5 bases not matched to a gene; V was cut back by 3 bases and J by 1 base. The CDR3 has 16 amino acids. The CDR3 DNA is TGCGCCAGCAGCTCGGCTGGGACAGGGTCCTACAATGAGCAGTTCTTC. Translated, it gives CASSSAGTGSYNEQFF.

This clonotype was recorded at least ten times. V and J are TRBV5-1 and TRBJ1-2; TRBD1 might be the D (6 bases). The CDR3 loop spans 15 amino acids. Per the germline V gene, CDR1 is SGHRS and CDR2 is YFSETQ. V was trimmed by 0 bases and J by 9 bases, leaving 18 bases between them. The CDR3 nucleotides are TGCGCCAGCAGCTTGGATTCAGGGGCCCTTAGAAGCTACACCTTC. It encodes CASSLDSGALRSYTF.

This clonotype has ten or more counts. This chain joins TRBV7-9 and TRBJ2-7; 9 positions agree with TRBD2. CDR3 length: 15 amino acids. V shed 2 bases and J 0 bases; nucleotides not matched to a gene: 2. Germline assignment: CDR1 SEHNR and CDR2 FQNEAQ (reference sequence). CDR3 sequence reads: CASSLLAGDSYEQYF. CDR3 DNA sequence: TGTGCCAGCAGCTTATTAGCGGGGGACTCCTACGAGCAGTACTTC.

There are many counts of this clonotype. CDR3 region: CATSGTSGGADTQYF. As DNA, the CDR3 is TGTGCCACCAGCGGGACTAGCGGGGGGGCCGATACGCAGTATTTT. The chain is built from TRBV24-1 and TRBJ2-3, with TRBD2 matching 16 bases. Per the germline V gene, CDR1 is KGHDR and CDR2 is SFDVKD. The CDR3 has 15 amino acids. The V and J ends lost 7 bases and 6 bases, in that order; junction bases with no gene match: 3.

The DNA of the CDR3 is TGTGCCAGCTCACCCCCTGGGGGCGGGGGACCAATCAATCAGCCCCAGCATTTT. Encoded protein: CASSPPGGGGPINQPQHF. V is TRBV18 and J is TRBJ1-5, with a tentative D call TRBD1 (6 bases). The CDR3 totals 18 residues. The germline gives CDR1 KGHSH, CDR2 LQKENI. Trimming shortened V by 3 bases and J by 3 bases, and 21 bases separated the two germline ends. The full variable domain, in which reference TRBV18 and TRBJ1-5 provide the parts outside the CDR3, is NAGVMQNPRHLVRRRGQEARLRCSPMKGHSHVYWYRQLPEEGLKFMVYLQKENIIDESGMPKERFSAEFPKEGPSILRIQQVVRGDSAAYFCASSPPGGGGPINQPQHFGDGTRLSIL.

Concerning this clonotype: A much bigger clone sits one base away, suggesting this may be a read error. The V gene is TRBV15, the J gene TRBJ2-2; 9 positions match TRBD2. The CDR3 loop spans 17 amino acids. Germline CDR1 LNHNV, CDR2 YYDKDF (reference sequence). The J segment lost 6 bases and the V segment lost 0 bases, leaving 8 bases of the junction unmatched. The CDR3 nucleotides are TGTGCCACCAGCAGAGAGGATGCGGGGGGGGCGCCCGGGGAGCTGTTTTTT. It codes for CATSREDAGGAPGELFF.

The V gene is TRBV7-8, the J gene TRBJ2-3, with D tentatively TRBD2 (7 bases). CDR1 and CDR2 from the germline V gene are SGHVS and FQNEAQ. The CDR3 spans 15 residues. V was cut by 3 bases and J by 5 bases, with 15 bases left in between. The DNA of the CDR3 is TGTGCCAGCAGCTTGAGAGTGGGGGGGCAAGATACGCAGTATTTT. Amino acids: CASSLRVGGQDTQYF.

This clonotype was observed a handful of times. The J gene is TRBJ2-7, the V gene TRBV20-1, with TRBD2 matching over 13 bases. The junction had 5 bases not matched to a gene; V was cut back by 5 bases and J by 4 bases. Germline V gives CDR1 DFQATT, CDR2 SNEGSKA (reference sequence). The length of the CDR3 is 14 residues. The CDR3 nucleotides read TGCAGTGCTTCAACTAGCGGGGGGGGATACGAGCAGTACTTC. It yields the protein CSASTSGGGYEQYF.

This clonotype was counted at least ten times. The rearrangement joins TRBV30 to TRBJ2-1; TRBD2 is a possible D gene (5 bases). Trimming left V 5 bases short and J 7 bases short, with 9 bases between. Per germline, CDR1 GTSNPN and CDR2 SVGIG (reference sequence). CDR3 length: 11 residues. The CDR3 DNA reads TGTGCCTGGGGAGGCGGGAATGAGCAGTTCTTC. Translation gives CAWGGGNEQFF.

The genes are TRBV7-9 and TRBJ2-7, with 8 bases aligning to TRBD1. V lost 3 bases, J lost 2 bases, and 9 bases stayed unmatched. CDR1 and CDR2 (germline): SEHNR, FQNEAQ (reference sequence). This CDR3 is built from 16 residues. The CDR3 loop is CASSLGVQGAAYEQYF. The DNA for the CDR3 is TGTGCCAGCAGCTTGGGGGTGCAGGGGGCGGCCTACGAGCAGTACTTC.

This clonotype was counted many times. The rearrangement uses TRBV4-3 and TRBJ2-3, with 7 bases that match TRBD2. The germline V gene encodes CDR1 LGHNA and CDR2 YSLEER. J gave up 2 bases and V 1 base, and 9 bases lay outside the gene matches. The CDR3 is made up of 17 amino acids. In DNA, the CDR3 is TGCGCCAGCAGCCAAGGTCTAAGCGGGGTTTACACAGATACGCAGTATTTT. Its protein is CASSQGLSGVYTDTQYF.

This clonotype appeared many times. The chain is built from TRBV15 and TRBJ1-1, with D maybe TRBD1 (6 bases). V was pared by 7 bases and J by 9 bases, with 15 bases between. Germline V gene data show CDR1 as LNHNV and CDR2 as YYDKDF (reference sequence). The CDR3 has 12 residues. The CDR3 DNA is TGTGCCACCAATGAGGGGGGGAAAAAAGCTTTCTTT. It codes for CATNEGGKKAFF.

This clonotype was counted many times. This chain links TRBV20-1 with TRBJ2-1; TRBD2 matches at 11 bases. The length of the CDR3 is 14 residues. The V segment lost 6 bases and the J segment 3 bases; nucleotides outside the gene matches: 4. The germline V gene encodes CDR1 DFQATT and CDR2 SNEGSKA (reference sequence). Here the CDR3 DNA reads TGCAGTGCGTCGGGACTAGCGGACTACAATGAGCAGTTCTTC. This gives the protein CSASGLADYNEQFF.

On this clonotype itself: This may stem from a read error, because a much larger clone lies one nucleotide away. The genes are TRBV29-1 and TRBJ1-1; a weak D match, TRBD1 (5 bases). Germline lookup yields CDR1 SQVTM and CDR2 ANQGSEA. The CDR3 spans 15 residues. The CDR3 reads CSGMGGWGMNNEAFF. DNA for the CDR3: TGCAGCGGTATGGGGGGGTGGGGTATGAACAATGAAGCTTTCTTT.

This clonotype came up many times. The chain employs TRBV27 and TRBJ1-5, with D unresolved. The V and J ends lost 0 bases and 4 bases respectively, with 4 bases between them. From germline, CDR1 is MNHEY and CDR2 SMNVEV (reference sequence). The CDR3 length is 13 residues. The CDR3 sequence is CASSLSGNQPQHF. The CDR3 coding sequence is TGTGCCAGCAGTTTATCCGGGAATCAGCCCCAGCATTTT.

This clonotype was observed a few times. V gene TRBV6-2 or TRBV6-3 combines with J gene TRBJ1-6; TRBD1 matches at 8 bases. Germline trimming cut 4 bases from V and 9 bases from J; bases unmatched to any gene: 5. Germline CDR1 is MNHEY and CDR2 is SVGEGT. The length of the CDR3 is 14 residues. CDR3 amino acids: CASSSRTGTSPLHF. The CDR3 bases are TGTGCCAGCAGTTCCCGGACAGGGACTTCACCCCTCCACTTT.

Of note for this clonotype: A much bigger clone sits one base away, suggesting this may be a read error. CDR3 residues: CASSGGGSGNTMYF. CDR3 DNA sequence: TGTGCCAGCAGCGGAGGGGGTTCTGGAAACACCATGTATTTT. The chain joins TRBV6-1 to TRBJ1-3, with D possibly TRBD1 on 6 matching bases. Germline lookup yields CDR1 MNHNS and CDR2 SASEGT. The CDR3 has 14 residues.

The chain links TRBV6-2 or TRBV6-3 to TRBJ1-1; 7 nucleotides match TRBD1. V shed 0 bases and J 3 bases; nucleotides not matched to a gene: 4. Germline V gene data show CDR1 as MNHEY and CDR2 as SVGEGT. CDR3 size: 15 residues. In DNA form, the CDR3 reads TGTGCCAGCAGTTACTCTCTCGGGACAGACACTGAAGCTTTCTTT. Amino acids: CASSYSLGTDTEAFF.

This clonotype was observed at least ten times. The chain joins TRBV5-1 to TRBJ2-3; 7 bases match TRBD1. The CDR3 spans 13 residues. V shed 2 bases and J 5 bases; nucleotides not matched to a gene: 2. Germline V gives CDR1 SGHRS, CDR2 YFSETQ. CDR3 sequence (DNA): TGCGCCAGCAGCTTAAACAGGGGAGATACGCAGTATTTT. Protein product: CASSLNRGDTQYF.

The rearrangement joins TRBV29-1 to TRBJ2-2; the D gene is possibly TRBD2 (7 bases). V was pared by 6 bases and J by 8 bases, with 10 bases between. This CDR3 contains 11 residues. Germline lookup yields CDR1 SQVTM and CDR2 ANQGSEA. CDR3 sequence (DNA): TGCAGCGTAGGGGGAGGGGGGGAGCTGTTTTTT. Protein: CSVGGGGELFF.

This clonotype showed up many times. The V gene is TRBV6-1, the J gene TRBJ1-1; D remains unclear. CDR3 length: 14 residues. Per the germline V gene, CDR1 is MNHNS and CDR2 is SASEGT. The ends were cut back, 1 base at V and 4 bases at J, with 10 bases in the middle. CDR3 sequence: CASSEESVGTEAFF. The CDR3 DNA sequence: TGTGCCAGCAGTGAAGAGTCAGTTGGCACTGAAGCTTTCTTT.

The rearrangement links TRBV6-2 or TRBV6-3 to TRBJ1-1; perhaps TRBD1 as D (6 bases). There are 15 residues in the CDR3. The germline V and J ends were trimmed by 7 bases and 4 bases, with 19 bases remaining between them. Germline V gene data show CDR1 as MNHEY and CDR2 as SVGEGT. As DNA, the CDR3 is TGTGCCAGCAATCAACCCGGGCGAGGGGGCACTGAAGCTTTCTTT. Its translation is CASNQPGRGGTEAFF.

This clonotype was counted many times. The chain carries TRBV7-2 and TRBJ1-5; D may be TRBD1 (6 bases). Per the germline V gene, CDR1 is SGHTA and CDR2 is FQGNSA. This CDR3 has 14 residues. The V gene lost 3 bases and the J gene lost 3 bases, with 9 bases spanning the gap. CDR3 sequence (DNA): TGTGCCAGCAGCTTTAGGACAGCCAATCAGCCCCAGCATTTT. It is translated as CASSFRTANQPQHF.